This TCR beta chain was recovered during a study of spatial heterogeneity in lung cancer. This clonotype appeared a few times. The presence of a unique molecular identifier marked each TCR cDNA molecule. TCRdb re-analysed the 5' RACE reads in MiXCR, keeping a single row per CDR3 protein. The table has about 23,000 distinct CDR3 sequences, 4% to 5% seen once. This CDR3 comprises 14 residues. V lost 5 bases, J lost 1 base, and 3 bases stayed unmatched. The germline V gene encodes CDR1 GTSNPN and CDR2 SVGIG (reference sequence). The time point is: sample taken at primary tumor resection. The chain carries TRBV30 and TRBJ2-1; TRBD1 agrees at 9 bases. The source of this sequence is a male donor with early-stage non-small cell lung cancer. Sequencing was performed on PBMCs, taken at surgery. As DNA, the CDR3 is TGTGCCTGGGCGACAGGGGGTTCCTACAATGAGCAGTTCTTC. This translates into CAWATGGSYNEQFF.